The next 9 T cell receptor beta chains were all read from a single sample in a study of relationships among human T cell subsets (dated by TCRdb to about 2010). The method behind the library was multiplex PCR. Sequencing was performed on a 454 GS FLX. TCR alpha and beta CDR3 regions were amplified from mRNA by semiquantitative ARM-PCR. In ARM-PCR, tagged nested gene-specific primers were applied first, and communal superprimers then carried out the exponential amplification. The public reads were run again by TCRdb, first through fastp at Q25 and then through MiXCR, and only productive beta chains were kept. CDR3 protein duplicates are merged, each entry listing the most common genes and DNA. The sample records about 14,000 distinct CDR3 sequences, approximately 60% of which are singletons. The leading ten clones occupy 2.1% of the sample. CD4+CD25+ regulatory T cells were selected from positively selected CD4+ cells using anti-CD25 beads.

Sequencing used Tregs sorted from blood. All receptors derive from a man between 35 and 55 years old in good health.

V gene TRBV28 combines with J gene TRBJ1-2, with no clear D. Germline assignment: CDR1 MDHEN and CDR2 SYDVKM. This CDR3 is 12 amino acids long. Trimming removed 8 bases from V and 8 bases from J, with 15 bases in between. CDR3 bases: TGTGCCAGCGAATATCTTAACTTCGGCTACACCTTC. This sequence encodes CASEYLNFGYTF.

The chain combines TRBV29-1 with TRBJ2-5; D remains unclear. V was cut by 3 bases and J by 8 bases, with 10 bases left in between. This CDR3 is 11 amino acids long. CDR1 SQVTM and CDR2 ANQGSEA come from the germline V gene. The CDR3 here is CSVDSRPTQYF. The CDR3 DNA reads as TGCAGCGTTGACTCTAGACCTACCCAGTACTTC.

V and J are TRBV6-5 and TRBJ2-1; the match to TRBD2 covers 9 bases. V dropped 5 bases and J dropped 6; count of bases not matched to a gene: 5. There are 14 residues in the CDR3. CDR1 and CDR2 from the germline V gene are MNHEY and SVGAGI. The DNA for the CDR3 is TGTGCCAGCAGTCCGGGACTAGCCGCCAATGAGCAGTTCTTC. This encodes CASSPGLAANEQFF.

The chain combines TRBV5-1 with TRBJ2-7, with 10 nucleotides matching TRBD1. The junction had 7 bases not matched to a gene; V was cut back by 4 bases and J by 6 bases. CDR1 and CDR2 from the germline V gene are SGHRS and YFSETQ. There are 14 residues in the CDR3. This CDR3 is CASSGQGGIGEQYF. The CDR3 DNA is TGCGCCAGCAGCGGACAGGGGGGGATTGGCGAGCAGTACTTC.

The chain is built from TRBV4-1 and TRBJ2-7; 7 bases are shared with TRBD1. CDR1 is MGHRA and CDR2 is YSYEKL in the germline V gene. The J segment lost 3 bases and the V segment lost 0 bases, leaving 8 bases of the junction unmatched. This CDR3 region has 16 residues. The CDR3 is CASSQEKRQGGYEQYF. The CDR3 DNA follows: TGCGCCAGCAGCCAAGAGAAGAGACAGGGCGGCTACGAGCAGTACTTC.

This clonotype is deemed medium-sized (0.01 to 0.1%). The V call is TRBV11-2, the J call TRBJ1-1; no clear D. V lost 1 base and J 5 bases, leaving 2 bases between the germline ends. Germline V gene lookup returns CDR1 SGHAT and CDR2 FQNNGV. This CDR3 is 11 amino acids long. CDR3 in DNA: TGTGCCAGCAGCTTAGCTACTGAAGCTTTCTTT. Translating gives CASSLATEAFF.

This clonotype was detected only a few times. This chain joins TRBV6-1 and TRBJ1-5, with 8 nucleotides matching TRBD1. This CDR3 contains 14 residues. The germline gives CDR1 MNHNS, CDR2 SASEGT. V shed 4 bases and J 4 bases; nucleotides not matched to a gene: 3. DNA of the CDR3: TGTGCCAGCAGTGGGCAGGGGGCTAATCAGCCCCAGCATTTT. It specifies CASSGQGANQPQHF.

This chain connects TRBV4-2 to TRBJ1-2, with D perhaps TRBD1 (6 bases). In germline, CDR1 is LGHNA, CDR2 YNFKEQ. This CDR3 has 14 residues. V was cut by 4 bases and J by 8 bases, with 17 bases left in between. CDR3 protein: CASSPFVTGSGYTF. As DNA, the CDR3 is TGTGCCAGCAGCCCATTCGTAACAGGGAGCGGCTACACCTTC.

CDR3 sequence: CASSLSGNSYEQYF. The CDR3 coding sequence is TGTGCCAGCAGCCTTAGCGGGAACTCCTACGAGCAGTACTTC. This chain links TRBV5-6 with TRBJ2-7, with 8 bases that match TRBD2. CDR1 is SGHDT, CDR2 YYEEEE, per germline. CDR3 size: 14 residues. Trimming at V came to 4 bases and at J to 0 bases, leaving 3 bases not matched to a gene.